This T cell receptor (beta chain) was recorded in a study of blood T cell repertoires in COVID-19. In the original analysis: Amplification with reference gene primers provided the estimates of nucleated cell counts. Libraries were prepared by immunoSEQ multiplex PCR; TCRdb keeps only in-frame clonotypes and omits some of them. That table supplies the V and J calls and clone size; D and trimming were determined from the DNA. Found here are under 200,000 clones, roughly 80% of them singletons; the top ten hold approximately 8%. Adults between about 18 and 95 years of age took part from 24 US areas. Which cohort a participant joined came from the clinical history participants gave. Germline V gene sequence: CDR1 LGHNA, CDR2 YNFKEQ. V lost 0 bases and J lost 0; bases outside the gene matches: 6. CDR3 length: 19 amino acids.

Sequenced material: PBMCs or T cells enriched from blood (not recorded which). The gene calls are TRBV4-2 and TRBJ2-3; 13 bases match TRBD2. The TCR originated in a woman in her forties or fifties who had recovered from COVID-19. The CDR3 DNA reads as TGTGCCAGCAGCCAAGAAAGGACTAGCGGGGGCCGGAGCACAGATACGCAGTATTTT. Encoded protein: CASSQERTSGGRSTDTQYF.